This TCR beta chain was recovered during a study of shared clonotypes between healthy human individuals. Assay runs were performed at deep level. Profiling relied on immunoSEQ multiplex PCR, and the TCRdb table lists in-frame clones only, not all of them. The sample holds 2 million to 2.5 million clones, around 95% seen once. This clone showed up just once. Its antigen is as yet unknown. The CDR3 consists of 15 residues. Per germline, CDR1 ENHRY and CDR2 SYGVKD. V lost 0 bases and J lost 1, with 10 bases in between. General study findings and limits: An anticipated effect of sequencing depth on clonotype sharing among donors was recognized.

Material for sequencing was naive CD4+ T cells sorted from blood. Subset indicated: CD45RA+ positively selected. This TCR was recovered from a man in his late teens or twenties in good health. The genes are TRBV10-3 and TRBJ2-7; tentative D call: TRBD2 (6 bases). The CDR3 nucleotides read TGTGCCATCAGTGAGTCTAGCGGACGGTCCTACGAGCAGTACTTC. Protein: CAISESSGRSYEQYF.